The 25 T cell receptor beta chains reported below all come from one sample, sequenced in a study of CD4 and CD8 cells across lung adenocarcinoma regions listed by TCRdb under 2018. The library was obtained by PCR. The run used a HiSeq X Ten. TCRdb passed the public sequencing reads through fastp at Q25 and MiXCR, retaining productive beta sequences. CDR3 protein sequences are deduplicated, and each keeps its most common genes and DNA. This sample gives 16,000 or so distinct CDR3 sequences in total; just under 55% of them show up just once. Together, the top ten hold about 31% of the sample. The sequenced sample was CD8+ T cells from the center of a lung tumor. The cell subset or site label on this specimen signifies: tumor center region. All receptors derive from a female donor with lung adenocarcinoma. The CD4 and CD8 labels of this study may be unreliable.

The sample holds many counts of this clonotype. The genes are TRBV7-2 and TRBJ2-5, with 9 bases identical to TRBD1. Germline V gene lookup returns CDR1 SGHTA and CDR2 FQGNSA. CDR3 length equals 15 residues. The J segment lost 5 bases and the V segment lost 1 base, leaving 5 bases of the junction unmatched. This CDR3 reads CASSLGGQGFETQYF. Here the CDR3 DNA reads TGTGCCAGCAGCTTAGGCGGACAGGGGTTCGAGACCCAGTACTTC.

This clonotype was observed once. Since the CDR3 does not end with the conserved phenylalanine or tryptophan, this likely comes from a read error. The limits of the CDR3 on the DNA are not certain, so only TCRdb's listed CDR3 is given. The CDR3 is CTLQPRGLSDTL. V usage is TRBV1 and J usage is TRBJ2-5. TRBV1 is described as a pseudogene. The CDR3 is 12 amino acids long, termini counted.

Only one count was recorded for this clonotype. At one boundary the junction diverges from the germline segment, which might be a read error. V is TRBV6-1 and J is TRBJ2-1; no firm D call. Germline V CDR1 and CDR2: MNHNS, SASEGT. The CDR3 has 15 residues. The CDR3 reads CASRLHAVSTNTQYF. The CDR3 nucleotides read TGTGCCAGCAGACTCCACGCTGTTAGCACAAATACGCAGTATTTC.

This clonotype showed up just a few times. The chain carries TRBV6-1 and TRBJ2-1; 7 nucleotides line up with TRBD2. The J call may be incorrect, as the DNA end agrees better with TRBJ2-5. The germline V gene encodes CDR1 MNHNS and CDR2 SASEGT. CDR3 length: 15 residues. DNA of the CDR3: TGTGCCAGCAGTGAAGGGGCGGGAGAGCAAGAGACCCAGTACTTC. It yields the protein CASSEGAGEQETQYF.

This clonotype was detected once. The CDR3 DNA follows: TGTGCCAGCAGTGTCGGGACAAACCAAGAGACCCAGTTCTTC. Protein product: CASSVGTNQETQFF. The rearrangement uses TRBV6-1 and TRBJ2-1; maybe TRBD1 (6 bases). CDR3 size: 14 residues. Trimming removed 4 bases at V and 13 bases at J, with 20 bases between. Per the germline V gene, CDR1 is MNHNS and CDR2 is SASEGT.

J is TRBJ2-3 and V is TRBV6-1; D not certain. This CDR3 is 16 amino acids long. Per the germline V gene, CDR1 is MNHNS and CDR2 is SASEGT. Between the trimmed V and J ends, which lost 1 base and 2 bases, there was a span of 13 bases. This chain's CDR3 is CASSEGNFISTDTQYF. CDR3 coding DNA: TGTGCCAGCAGTGAAGGGAACTTCATTTCCACAGATACGCAGTATTTT.

The sample holds many counts of this clonotype. V gene TRBV6-1 combines with J gene TRBJ1-4, with D possibly being TRBD1 (5 bases). V lost 6 bases and J lost 3, with 11 bases in between. The germline gives CDR1 MNHNS, CDR2 SASEGT. The CDR3 is made up of 14 amino acids. This CDR3 is CASRAGTANEKLFF. The DNA for the CDR3 is TGTGCCAGCAGGGCGGGGACTGCTAATGAAAAACTGTTTTTT.

The J gene is TRBJ2-1, the V gene TRBV9, with TRBD2 matching 8 bases. TRBJ2-4 explains the end of the DNA better; the J call may be wrong. The CDR3 consists of 14 residues. Germline V gene sequence: CDR1 SGDLS, CDR2 YYNGEE. CDR3 nucleotide sequence: TGTGCCAGCACGGGACTAGGAGCCGCAGATACTCAGTACTTC. This encodes CASTGLGAADTQYF.

This clonotype was detected only a few times. The rearrangement links TRBV27 to TRBJ2-5, with 7 bases matching TRBD1. Germline CDR1 reads MNHEY; CDR2 reads SMNVEV (reference sequence). V trimming: 2 bases; J trimming: 5 bases; junction bases outside the gene matches: 8. The CDR3 is made up of 15 amino acids. CDR3 protein: CASSLHRGRGETQYF. The DNA of the CDR3 is TGTGCCAGCAGTTTACACAGGGGCCGAGGGGAGACCCAGTACTTC.

The J gene is TRBJ2-4, the V gene TRBV6-1, with 8 bases matching TRBD2. The CDR3 has 19 amino acids. With 2 bases clipped from V and 0 bases from J, the junction kept 12 bases outside the gene matches. Germline lookup yields CDR1 MNHNS and CDR2 SASEGT. CDR3 sequence (DNA): TGTGCCAGCAGTGAATTCGGCGGGAGGTCAATCTTAGCCAAAAACATTCAGTACTTC. It is translated as CASSEFGGRSILAKNIQYF.

To note about this clonotype: The junction does not match germline at one end; this may be a read error. The V and J genes are TRBV6-1 and TRBJ2-4; D assignment may be TRBD1 or TRBD2 (6 bases each). The CDR3 covers 14 residues. CDR1 MNHNS and CDR2 SASEGT come from the germline V gene. This CDR3 is CGSRGRGAKNTQYF. The CDR3 DNA follows: TGTGGCAGCCGGGGGCGAGGGGCCAAAAATACTCAGTACTTC.

This clonotype was seen at least ten times. The V and J genes are TRBV14 and TRBJ2-5; no clear D. The V and J ends lost 4 bases and 7 bases respectively, with 13 bases between them. CDR1 is SGHDN and CDR2 is FVKESK in the germline V gene. This CDR3 is built from 13 residues. This chain's CDR3 is CASSRSSIGTQYF. For the CDR3, the DNA is TGTGCCAGCAGCCGGAGCAGTATAGGGACCCAGTACTTC.

The V gene is TRBV5-1, the J gene TRBJ2-3; TRBD2 is a possible D gene (6 bases). The V end was cut by 4 bases, the J end by 2 bases, with 14 bases between. This CDR3 has 15 residues. From germline, CDR1 is SGHRS and CDR2 YFSETQ. CDR3 sequence (DNA): TGCGCCAGCAGCGGGGAGGACACCGCCACAGATACGCAGTATTTT. Protein product: CASSGEDTATDTQYF. Together with reference TRBV5-1 and TRBJ2-3, the CDR3 gives the full variable domain: KAGVTQTPRYLIKTRGQQVTLSCSPISGHRSVSWYQQTPGQGLQFLFEYFSETQRNKGNFPGRFSGRQFSNSRSEMNVSTLELGDSALYLCASSGEDTATDTQYFGPGTRLTVL.

V is TRBV6-1 and J is TRBJ2-3; perhaps TRBD2 as D (5 bases). V lost 7 bases and J 4 bases, leaving 12 bases between the germline ends. This CDR3 contains 13 residues. Germline CDR1 MNHNS, CDR2 SASEGT. CDR3 nucleotides: TGTGCCAGCACCTACCAGGAGGCAGATACGCAGTATTTT. Translating it yields CASTYQEADTQYF.

The V and J genes are TRBV3-1 and TRBJ2-2; 7 bases line up with TRBD2. V shed 6 bases, J shed 0 bases, and the junction held 1 base outside the gene matches. The CDR3 runs to 14 residues. Per the germline V gene, CDR1 is LGHDT and CDR2 is YNNKEL (reference sequence). The CDR3 DNA is TGTGCCAGCAGAGGGACTACGAACACCGGGGAGCTGTTTTTT. Translated: CASRGTTNTGELFF. Together with reference TRBV3-1 and TRBJ2-2, the CDR3 gives the full variable domain: DTAVSQTPKYLVTQMGNDKSIKCEQNLGHDTMYWYKQDSKKFLKIMFSYNNKELIINETVPNRFSPKSPDKAHLNLHINSLELGDSAVYFCASRGTTNTGELFFGEGSRLTVL.

This clonotype was counted at least ten times. The chain uses TRBV4-1 and TRBJ2-1, with 7 bases identical to TRBD1. The junction had 6 bases not matched to a gene; V was cut back by 1 base and J by 3 bases. Germline CDR1 is MGHRA and CDR2 is YSYEKL. The CDR3 is made up of 16 amino acids. As DNA, the CDR3 is TGCGCCAGCAGCCAAGTCCCGACAGGGAGCTACAATGAGCAGTTCTTC. Its protein is CASSQVPTGSYNEQFF.

The V call is TRBV6-1, the J call TRBJ2-3, with 8 bases lining up with TRBD2. CDR3 length: 15 residues. Losses at the gene ends were 6 bases for V and 11 bases for J; bases not matched to a gene: 16. CDR1 and CDR2 from the germline V gene are MNHNS and SASEGT. CDR3 nucleotide sequence: TGTGCCAGCAGGTCGGGGACTAGAGCCAAAAACATGCAGTATTTT. Its protein product is CASRSGTRAKNMQYF.

This clonotype was found many times. This chain links TRBV11-2 with TRBJ2-2; D possibly matches TRBD1 or TRBD2 (5 bases each). Per germline, CDR1 SGHAT and CDR2 FQNNGV. The V end was cut by 6 bases, the J end by 2 bases, with 13 bases between. This CDR3 is 15 amino acids long. The CDR3 spells CASSSWGSNTGELFF. CDR3 DNA: TGTGCCAGCAGTTCATGGGGGAGCAACACCGGGGAGCTGTTTTTT.

As for this clonotype: At one boundary the junction diverges from the germline segment, which might be a read error. The chain joins TRBV6-1 to TRBJ2-3; the D gene is possibly TRBD2 (6 bases). CDR3 length: 14 amino acids. The germline CDR1 and CDR2 sequences are MNHNS and SASEGT. The DNA for the CDR3 is TGTGGCAGCTCGGGGGAGAGAGCAGAAGATACGCAGTACTTT. This encodes CGSSGERAEDTQYF.

Concerning this clonotype itself: The junction departs from the called germline gene at one end, perhaps through a read error. The rearrangement uses TRBV6-1 and TRBJ2-3; TRBD1 or TRBD2 may be the D gene (5 bases each). This CDR3 is built from 14 residues. Germline-derived CDR1 and CDR2 are MNHNS and SASEGT. CDR3 sequence reads: CGSSGQRIRNTQYF. The CDR3 DNA is TGTGGCAGCTCGGGGCAGAGAATCAGAAATACGCAGTACTTT.

This clonotype was observed at least ten times. The V call is TRBV5-1, the J call TRBJ1-2, with 7 bases that match TRBD1. The CDR3 is 12 residues long. CDR1 and CDR2 (germline): SGHRS, YFSETQ. V lost 5 bases and J lost 4; bases outside the gene matches: 2. The DNA of the CDR3 is TGCGCCAGCAGACAGGGGCTCTATGGCTACACCTTC. Translating gives CASRQGLYGYTF.

V and J are TRBV6-5 and TRBJ2-3; D is undetermined. The end of the DNA is better explained by TRBJ2-2, so the J call may be wrong. Germline V gives CDR1 MNHEY, CDR2 SVGAGI. The CDR3 length is 16 residues. CDR3 sequence: CASRYVEALGSETLFF. The CDR3 DNA follows: TGTGCCAGCAGGTACGTTGAGGCTCTAGGGTCCGAGACGCTGTTTTTT.

V is TRBV6-1 and J is TRBJ2-1; 10 bases are a match to TRBD2. V shed 8 bases, J shed 3 bases, and the junction held 4 bases outside the gene matches. Germline V gene lookup returns CDR1 MNHNS and CDR2 SASEGT. This CDR3 is 14 amino acids long. The CDR3 DNA follows: TGTGCCAGCCTCCCTAGCGGGAGCTACAATGAGCAGTTCTTC. As protein: CASLPSGSYNEQFF.

This clonotype was picked up many times. The CDR3 nucleotides read TGTGCCAGCAGTGAAGCCGGAGGGACTCAGCCCCAGCATTTT. Residues: CASSEAGGTQPQHF. The chain links TRBV6-1 to TRBJ1-5; possibly TRBD1 for D (5 bases). V lost 0 bases to trimming and J lost 6 bases, with 9 bases between them. Germline V gene lookup returns CDR1 MNHNS and CDR2 SASEGT. The CDR3 is made up of 14 amino acids.

Ten or more counts support this clonotype. The gene calls are TRBV6-1 and TRBJ1-4; D gene ambiguous. Trimming took off 6 bases at V and 6 bases at J, with 20 bases between the two ends. Germline CDR1 is MNHNS and CDR2 is SASEGT. The CDR3 loop spans 16 amino acids. The CDR3 region has the DNA TGTGCCAGCAGAAAAAGGGCCCCCCTAACAGATGAAAAACTGTTTTTT. Translation gives CASRKRAPLTDEKLFF.